These 16 T cell receptor beta chains came from one sample sequenced in a study of T cells in Graves' hyperthyroidism and ophthalmopathy. Researchers took RNA transcripts and amplified the TCR beta CDR3 regions from them. The HTBI set primed first-round TCR CDR3 RT-PCR. MiXCR, run by TCRdb on the multiplex PCR reads, gives a single entry per CDR3 protein. The profile covers approximately 630,000 distinct CDR3 sequences, with 15% to 20% appearing a single time and around 4% taken by the ten largest. Sequencing used blood. These receptors were obtained from a woman in her 30s with Graves' hyperthyroidism.

This sequence joins TRBV10-2 and TRBJ2-1, with 10 bases aligning to TRBD2. Losses at the gene ends were 5 bases for V and 0 bases for J; bases not matched to a gene: 7. Germline V gene data show CDR1 as WSHSY and CDR2 as SAAADI. The CDR3 extends over 17 amino acids. The CDR3 is CASSLSSSGSSYNEQFF. The DNA for the CDR3 is TGCGCCAGCAGTCTCTCCTCTAGCGGGAGCTCCTACAATGAGCAGTTCTTC.

A few counts support this clonotype. This chain links TRBV6-5 with TRBJ2-5, with 8 bases lining up with TRBD2. Germline-derived CDR1 and CDR2 are MNHEY and SVGAGI. Trimming cost V 2 bases and J 4 bases; bases outside gene matches: 6. The CDR3 has 15 residues. The CDR3 region is CASSYQGSGGETQYF. CDR3 DNA: TGTGCCAGCAGTTACCAGGGGAGCGGGGGAGAGACCCAGTACTTC.

This clonotype was recorded many times. The CDR3 coding sequence is TGTGCCACCTACCCCTCGTTCACTAGCTCCTACAATGAGCAGTTCTTC. Translating gives CATYPSFTSSYNEQFF. The rearrangement uses TRBV6-1 and TRBJ2-1; D is possibly TRBD2 (5 bases). Germline CDR1 is MNHNS and CDR2 is SASEGT. The CDR3 totals 16 residues. Trimming removed 10 bases from V and 0 bases from J, with 19 bases in between.

This clonotype has ten or more counts. The chain combines TRBV10-3 with TRBJ1-2; D gene ambiguous. This CDR3 has 12 amino acids. Trimming cost V 4 bases and J 1 base, with 4 bases left between them. Germline values: CDR1 ENHRY, CDR2 SYGVKD. The CDR3 DNA reads as TGTGCCATCAGTGGGGGTAACTATGGCTACACCTTC. This translates into CAISGGNYGYTF.

The rearrangement links TRBV24-1 to TRBJ2-1; 7 nucleotides line up with TRBD1. The germline CDR1 and CDR2 sequences are KGHDR and SFDVKD. The CDR3 loop spans 14 amino acids. The V and J ends lost 4 bases and 4 bases, in that order; junction bases with no gene match: 3. CDR3 amino acids: CATSDPGQYNEQFF. The DNA of the CDR3 is TGTGCCACCAGTGACCCGGGACAGTACAATGAGCAGTTCTTC.

CDR3 in amino acids: CASSPELGTAEAFF. The CDR3 nucleotides are TGCGCCAGCAGCCCGGAGTTGGGGACGGCTGAAGCTTTCTTT. The J gene is TRBJ1-1, the V gene TRBV5-1; D is possibly TRBD1 (5 bases). The germline V gene encodes CDR1 SGHRS and CDR2 YFSETQ. The CDR3 consists of 14 residues. V was trimmed by 4 bases and J by 6 bases, leaving 16 bases between them.

The table lists this clonotype with many counts. The chain carries TRBV10-3 and TRBJ1-1, with D possibly being TRBD1 (5 bases). Between the trimmed V and J ends, which lost 2 bases and 4 bases, there was a span of 11 bases. This CDR3 has 14 amino acids. Germline V gene lookup returns CDR1 ENHRY and CDR2 SYGVKD. CDR3 nucleotide sequence: TGTGCCATCAGTGAGGGGGAAAGGGGCACTGAAGCTTTCTTT. This gives the protein CAISEGERGTEAFF.

In this sample, this clonotype turned up many times. V is TRBV30 and J is TRBJ1-1; tentatively, D is TRBD1 (5 bases). V shed 2 bases and J shed 2 bases, with 9 bases lying between them. The CDR3 has 13 residues. The germline V gene has CDR1 GTSNPN and CDR2 SVGIG (reference sequence). The CDR3 loop is CAWSLRGNTEAFF. CDR3 bases: TGTGCCTGGAGTTTGAGGGGAAACACTGAAGCTTTCTTT.

The chain combines TRBV12-3 or TRBV12-4 with TRBJ2-2; D remains ambiguous. V was trimmed by 9 bases and J by 5 bases, leaving 13 bases between them. The CDR3 consists of 13 residues. CDR3 region: CARPDGYTGELFF. In DNA, the CDR3 is TGTGCCAGGCCCGACGGGTATACCGGGGAGCTGTTTTTT.

This clonotype was seen ten or more times. The gene calls are TRBV28 and TRBJ2-3; 9 bases agree with TRBD1. The germline V gene encodes CDR1 MDHEN and CDR2 SYDVKM. The junction had 8 bases not matched to a gene; V was cut back by 4 bases and J by 3 bases. The CDR3 consists of 16 residues. CDR3 DNA: TGTGCCAGCAGTTCCGGACAGGGGATGGGGACAGATACGCAGTATTTT. It translates to CASSSGQGMGTDTQYF.

The sample holds many counts of this clonotype. This chain links TRBV12-3 or TRBV12-4 with TRBJ1-1, with D perhaps matching TRBD1 (5 bases). The CDR3 consists of 14 residues. Between the trimmed V and J ends, which lost 6 bases and 4 bases, there was a span of 15 bases. The CDR3 coding sequence is TGTGCCAGCAGCCGTCGAGGGGAGGCCACTGAAGCTTTCTTT. Its protein is CASSRRGEATEAFF.

This clonotype was seen repeatedly, ten times or more. V gene TRBV6-1 combines with J gene TRBJ1-6; 11 nucleotides agree with TRBD1. Trimming cost V 5 bases and J 10 bases; bases outside gene matches: 4. Germline assignment: CDR1 MNHNS and CDR2 SASEGT. The CDR3 consists of 14 residues. The CDR3 nucleotides read TGTGCCAGCAGTCCCAGGACAGGGGGCTCACCCCTCCACTTT. Translating it yields CASSPRTGGSPLHF.

The chain recombines TRBV7-9 with TRBJ2-1, with 9 bases identical to TRBD2. The CDR3 sequence is 15 residues long. Germline lookup yields CDR1 SEHNR and CDR2 FQNEAQ (reference sequence). With 3 bases clipped from V and 6 bases from J, the junction kept 6 bases outside the gene matches. The CDR3 coding sequence is TGTGCCAGCAGCTTCCTGCGGGAGGGAACCAATGAGCAGTTCTTC. Protein product: CASSFLREGTNEQFF. The full variable domain, its missing parts supplied by reference TRBV7-9 and TRBJ2-1, is DTGVSQNPRHKITKRGQNVTFRCDPISEHNRLYWYRQTLGQGPEFLTYFQNEAQLEKSRLLSDRFSAERPKGSFSTLEIQRTEQGDSAMYLCASSFLREGTNEQFFGPGTRLTVL.

At least ten counts were recorded for this clonotype. The rearrangement uses TRBV28 and TRBJ1-5; D remains unclear. This CDR3 has 13 amino acids. V lost 6 bases and J lost 3, with 9 bases in between. Looked up from germline, CDR1 is MDHEN and CDR2 is SYDVKM. CDR3 bases: TGTGCCAGCAGAGACGGCCTCAATCAGCCCCAGCATTTT. It encodes CASRDGLNQPQHF.

This clonotype has at least ten counts. V and J are TRBV18 and TRBJ2-7; 8 nucleotides agree with TRBD1. The CDR3 has 16 amino acids. CDR1 is KGHSH, CDR2 LQKENI, per germline. The junction had 9 bases not matched to a gene; V was cut back by 3 bases and J by 2 bases. CDR3 region: CASSPPPDRVPYEQYF. The DNA of the CDR3 is TGTGCCAGCTCACCGCCCCCGGACAGGGTCCCCTACGAGCAGTACTTC.

Notes on this clonotype: A read error may be the cause here, since a much bigger clone is one base away. The gene calls are TRBV28 and TRBJ1-5; no clear D. V was shortened by 6 bases and J by 2 bases, with 17 bases between the two germline ends. Germline V gene sequence: CDR1 MDHEN, CDR2 SYDVKM. There are 16 residues in the CDR3. The CDR3 region is CASSRARVFGNQPQHF. As DNA, the CDR3 is TGTGCCAGCAGCCGTGCGCGGGTATTCGGCAATCAGCCCCAGCATTTT.